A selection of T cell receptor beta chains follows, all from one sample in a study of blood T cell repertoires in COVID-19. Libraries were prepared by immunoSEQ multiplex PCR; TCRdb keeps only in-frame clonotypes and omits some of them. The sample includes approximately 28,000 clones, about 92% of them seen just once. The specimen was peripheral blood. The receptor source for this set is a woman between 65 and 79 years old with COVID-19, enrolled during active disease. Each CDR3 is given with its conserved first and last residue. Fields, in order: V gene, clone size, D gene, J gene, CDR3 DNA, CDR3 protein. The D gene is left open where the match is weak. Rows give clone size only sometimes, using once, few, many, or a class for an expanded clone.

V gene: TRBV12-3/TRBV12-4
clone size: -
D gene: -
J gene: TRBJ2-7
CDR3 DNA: TGTGCCAGCAGTTTATCATCAGACTACGAGCAGTACTTC
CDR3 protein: CASSLSSDYEQYF

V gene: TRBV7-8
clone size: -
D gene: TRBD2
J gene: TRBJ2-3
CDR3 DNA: TGTGCCAGCAGCTTATTTTCTAGCGGGTTTTCAGATACGCAGTATTTT
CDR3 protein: CASSLFSSGFSDTQYF

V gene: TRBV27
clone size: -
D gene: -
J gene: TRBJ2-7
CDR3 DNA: TGTGCCAGCAGTTTATCGTCAGGGCCCTACGAGCAGTACTTC
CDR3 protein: CASSLSSGPYEQYF

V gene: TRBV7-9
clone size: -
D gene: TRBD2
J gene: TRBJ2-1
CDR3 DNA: TGTGCCAGCAGCTCCCGGGGGGACTCCTACAATGAGCAGTTCTTC
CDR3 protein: CASSSRGDSYNEQFF

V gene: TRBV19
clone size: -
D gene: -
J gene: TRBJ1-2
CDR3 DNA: TGTGCCAGTAGTATACAGTCCTCTAACTATGGCTACACCTTC
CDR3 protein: CASSIQSSNYGYTF

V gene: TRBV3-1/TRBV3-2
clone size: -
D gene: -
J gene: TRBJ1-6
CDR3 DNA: TGTGCCAGCAGCCAATTGGTGGCGGGTTCACCCCTCCACTTT
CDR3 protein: CASSQLVAGSPLHF

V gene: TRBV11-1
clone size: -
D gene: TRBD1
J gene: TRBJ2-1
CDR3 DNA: TGTGCCAGCAGCTTGGCTACAGGGGGCGCATTGGGTAGGATCTTC
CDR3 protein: CASSLATGGALGRIF

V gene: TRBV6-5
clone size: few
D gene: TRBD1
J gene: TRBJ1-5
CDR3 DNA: TGTGCCAGCAGTTACGGGCAGGGGGCTCAGCCCCAGCATTTT
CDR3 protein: CASSYGQGAQPQHF

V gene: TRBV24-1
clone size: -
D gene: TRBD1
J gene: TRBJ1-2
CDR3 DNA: TGTGCCACCAGTGCACGACAGGGCCGAAACCACTATGGCTACACCTTC
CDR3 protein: CATSARQGRNHYGYTF

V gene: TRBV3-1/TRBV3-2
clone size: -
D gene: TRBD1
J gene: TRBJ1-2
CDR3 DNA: TGTGCCAGCAGCCAGACAGGGTCGGTTGGCTACACCTTC
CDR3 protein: CASSQTGSVGYTF

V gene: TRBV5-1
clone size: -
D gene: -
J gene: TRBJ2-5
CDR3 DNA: TGCGCCAGCAGCTTTAGCCGTCACCAAGAGACCCAGTACTTC
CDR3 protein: CASSFSRHQETQYF

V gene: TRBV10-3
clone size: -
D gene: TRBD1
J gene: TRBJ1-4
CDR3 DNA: TGTGCCATCAAATCCCCAGGGGGTAATGAAAAACTGTTTTTT
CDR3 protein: CAIKSPGGNEKLFF

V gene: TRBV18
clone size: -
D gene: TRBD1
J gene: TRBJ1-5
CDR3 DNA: TGTGCCAGCTCACCCGGACAGGGGGATCAGCCCCAGCATTTT
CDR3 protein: CASSPGQGDQPQHF

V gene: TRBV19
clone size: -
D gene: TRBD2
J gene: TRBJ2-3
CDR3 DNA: TGTGCCAGTAGTAGCCCTGGACTAGTCGGCACAGATACGCAGTATTTT
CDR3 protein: CASSSPGLVGTDTQYF

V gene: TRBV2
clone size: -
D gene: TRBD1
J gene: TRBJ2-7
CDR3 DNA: TGTGCCAGCAGAAAACAGGGGGTACCAAGCGAGCAGTACTTC
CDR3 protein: CASRKQGVPSEQYF

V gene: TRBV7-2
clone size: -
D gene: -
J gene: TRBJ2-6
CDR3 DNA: TGTGCCAGCGTCAAAGCCTCTGGGGCCAACGTCCTGACTTTC
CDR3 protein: CASVKASGANVLTF

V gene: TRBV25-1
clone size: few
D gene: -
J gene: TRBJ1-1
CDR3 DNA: TGTGCCAGTGGGACAACCTTAGAAGCTTTCTTT
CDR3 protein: CASGTTLEAFF

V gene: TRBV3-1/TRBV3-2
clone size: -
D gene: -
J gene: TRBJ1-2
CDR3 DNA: TGTGCCAGCAGCCAAAGGAGGGCGGGTACTGGCTACACCTTC
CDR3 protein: CASSQRRAGTGYTF

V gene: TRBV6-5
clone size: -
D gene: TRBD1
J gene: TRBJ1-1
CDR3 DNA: TGTGCCAGCAGTTACTTCCAGGGGGCGGTCGGCACTGAAGCTTTCTTT
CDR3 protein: CASSYFQGAVGTEAFF

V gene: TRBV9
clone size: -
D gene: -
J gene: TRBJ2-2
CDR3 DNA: TGTGCCAGCAGCGTAGACGGTGGGAACACCGGGGAGCTGTTTTTT
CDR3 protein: CASSVDGGNTGELFF

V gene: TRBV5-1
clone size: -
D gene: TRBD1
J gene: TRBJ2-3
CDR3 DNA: TGCGCCAGCACAACTCTACAGGGGGGCTTAGATACGCAGTATTTT
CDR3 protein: CASTTLQGGLDTQYF

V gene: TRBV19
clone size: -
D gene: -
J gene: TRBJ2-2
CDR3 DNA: TGTGCCAGTAGTATCGGGTTAGCTGGGGAGCTGTTTTTT
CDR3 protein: CASSIGLAGELFF

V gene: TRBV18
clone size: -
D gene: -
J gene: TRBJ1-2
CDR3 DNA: TGTGCCAGCTCACCAGTCTGGTTAGGGGAAGGCTACACCTTC
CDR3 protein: CASSPVWLGEGYTF

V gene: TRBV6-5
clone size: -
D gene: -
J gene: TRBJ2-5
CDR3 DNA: TGTGCCAGCAGCGGCCGGAGGCGGCAAGAGACCCAGTACTTC
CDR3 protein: CASSGRRRQETQYF

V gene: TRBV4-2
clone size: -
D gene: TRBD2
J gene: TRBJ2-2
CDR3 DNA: TGTGCCTCTCGCCTGACTAGCGGGACCACCGGGGAGCTGTTTTTT
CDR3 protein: CASRLTSGTTGELFF

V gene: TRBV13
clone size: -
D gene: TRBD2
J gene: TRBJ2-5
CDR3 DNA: TGTGCCAGCAGTCCCCTAGCGGGAGGAATCGAGACCCAGTACTTC
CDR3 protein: CASSPLAGGIETQYF

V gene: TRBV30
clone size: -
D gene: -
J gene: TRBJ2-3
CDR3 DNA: TGTGCCTGGAGTCAGGGATTCGGTACGCAGTATTTT
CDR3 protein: CAWSQGFGTQYF

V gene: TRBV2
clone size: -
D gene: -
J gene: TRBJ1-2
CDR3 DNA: TGTGCCAGCAGAGAGGACATCTATGGCTACACCTTC
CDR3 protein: CASREDIYGYTF

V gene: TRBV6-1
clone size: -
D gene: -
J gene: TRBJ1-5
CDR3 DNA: TGTGCCAGCAGTGAAGGGTCAGGGCGGCAGCCCCAGCATTTT
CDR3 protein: CASSEGSGRQPQHF

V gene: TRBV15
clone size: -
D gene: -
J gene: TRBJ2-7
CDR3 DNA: TGTGCCACCAGCAGAGATTGGAGCGTCCGTTCCTACGAGCAGTACTTC
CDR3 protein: CATSRDWSVRSYEQYF

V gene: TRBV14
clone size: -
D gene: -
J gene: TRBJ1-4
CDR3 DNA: TGTGCCAGCAGCCAAGAGACCCTTCGAGGTGAAAAACTGTTTTTT
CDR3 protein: CASSQETLRGEKLFF

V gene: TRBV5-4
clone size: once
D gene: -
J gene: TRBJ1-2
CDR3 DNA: TGTGCCAGCAGCCCCGGGGGGTCCCCGGATGGCTACACCTTC
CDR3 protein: CASSPGGSPDGYTF

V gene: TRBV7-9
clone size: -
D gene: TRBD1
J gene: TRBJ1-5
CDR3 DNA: TGTGCCAGCAGCCCCGACAGGGCGAGCAATCAGCCCCAGCATTTT
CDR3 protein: CASSPDRASNQPQHF

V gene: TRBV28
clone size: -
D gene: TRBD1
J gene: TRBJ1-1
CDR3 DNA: TGTGCCAGCAGCCTGACAGGACAGGGGGCGAACACTGAAGCTTTCTTT
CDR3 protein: CASSLTGQGANTEAFF

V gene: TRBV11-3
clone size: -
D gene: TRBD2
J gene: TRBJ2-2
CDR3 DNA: TGTGCCAGCAGCCCGCTAGCGGGAACCGGGGAGCTGTTTTTT
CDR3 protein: CASSPLAGTGELFF

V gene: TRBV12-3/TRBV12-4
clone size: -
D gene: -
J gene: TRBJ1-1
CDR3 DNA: TGTGCCAGCACCCCTTTCCGGAGGGCTTTCTTT
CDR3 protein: CASTPFRRAFF

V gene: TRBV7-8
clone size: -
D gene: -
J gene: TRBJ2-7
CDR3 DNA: TGTGCCAGCAGCCTTCCATGGGCACAGGGATCCTCCTACGAGCAGTACTTC
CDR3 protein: CASSLPWAQGSSYEQYF